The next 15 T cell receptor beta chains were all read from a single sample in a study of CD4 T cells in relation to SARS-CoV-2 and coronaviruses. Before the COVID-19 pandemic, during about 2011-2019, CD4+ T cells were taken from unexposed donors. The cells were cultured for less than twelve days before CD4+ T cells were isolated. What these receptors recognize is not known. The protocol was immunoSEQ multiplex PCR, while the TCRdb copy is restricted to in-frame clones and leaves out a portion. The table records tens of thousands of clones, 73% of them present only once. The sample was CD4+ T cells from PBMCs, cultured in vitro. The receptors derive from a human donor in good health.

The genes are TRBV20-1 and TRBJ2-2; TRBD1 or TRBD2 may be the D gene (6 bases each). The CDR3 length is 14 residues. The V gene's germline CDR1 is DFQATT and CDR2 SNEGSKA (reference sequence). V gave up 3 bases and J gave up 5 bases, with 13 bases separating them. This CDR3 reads CSASRGRVTGELFF. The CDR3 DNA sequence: TGCAGTGCTAGTCGGGGGCGGGTAACCGGGGAGCTGTTTTTT.

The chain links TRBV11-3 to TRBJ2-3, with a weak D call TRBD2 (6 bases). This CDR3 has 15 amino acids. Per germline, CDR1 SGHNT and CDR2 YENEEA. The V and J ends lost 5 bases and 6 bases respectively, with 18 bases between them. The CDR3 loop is CASSLTAGKWDTQYF. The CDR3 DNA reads TGTGCCAGCAGCCTCACAGCGGGCAAATGGGATACGCAGTATTTT.

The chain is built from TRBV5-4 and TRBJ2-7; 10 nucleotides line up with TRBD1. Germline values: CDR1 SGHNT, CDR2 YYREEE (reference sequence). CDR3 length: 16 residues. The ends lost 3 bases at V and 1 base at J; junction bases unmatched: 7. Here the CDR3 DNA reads TGTGCCAGCAGCTCGGGGACAGGGGATACTTCCTACGAGCAGTACTTC. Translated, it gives CASSSGTGDTSYEQYF.

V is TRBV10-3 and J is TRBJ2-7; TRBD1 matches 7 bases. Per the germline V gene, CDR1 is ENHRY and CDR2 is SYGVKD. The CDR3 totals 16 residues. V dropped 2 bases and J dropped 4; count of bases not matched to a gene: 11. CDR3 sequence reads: CAISEPTTGSRYEQYF. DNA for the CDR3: TGTGCCATCAGTGAGCCTACGACAGGGAGTAGGTACGAGCAGTACTTC.

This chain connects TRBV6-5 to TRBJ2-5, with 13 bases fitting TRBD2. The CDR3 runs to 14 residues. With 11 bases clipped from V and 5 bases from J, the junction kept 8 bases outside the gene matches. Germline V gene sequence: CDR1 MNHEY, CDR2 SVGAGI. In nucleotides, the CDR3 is TGTGCCGGACACACTAGCGGGAGGGGCGAGACCCAGTACTTC. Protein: CAGHTSGRGETQYF.

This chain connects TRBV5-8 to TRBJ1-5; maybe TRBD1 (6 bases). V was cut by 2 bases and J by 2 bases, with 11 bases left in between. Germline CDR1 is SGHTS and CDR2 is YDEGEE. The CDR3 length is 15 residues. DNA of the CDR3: TGTGCCAGCAGCTTCGACAGGAAGGGCAATCAGCCCCAGCATTTT. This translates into CASSFDRKGNQPQHF.

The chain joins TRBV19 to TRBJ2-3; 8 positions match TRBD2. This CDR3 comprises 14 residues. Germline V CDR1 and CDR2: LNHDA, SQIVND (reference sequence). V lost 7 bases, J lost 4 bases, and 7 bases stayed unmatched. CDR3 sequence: CASIGGGSPDTQYF. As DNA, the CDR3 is TGTGCCAGTATCGGCGGGGGGTCGCCAGATACGCAGTATTTT.

The CDR3 loop is CASSTGVWVTQYF. As DNA, the CDR3 is TGTGCCAGCAGCACAGGGGTGTGGGTTACGCAGTATTTT. The V gene is TRBV28, the J gene TRBJ2-3, with 7 bases fitting TRBD1. The CDR3 is made up of 13 amino acids. Germline trimming cut 6 bases from V and 8 bases from J; bases unmatched to any gene: 8. Germline V CDR1 and CDR2: MDHEN, SYDVKM.

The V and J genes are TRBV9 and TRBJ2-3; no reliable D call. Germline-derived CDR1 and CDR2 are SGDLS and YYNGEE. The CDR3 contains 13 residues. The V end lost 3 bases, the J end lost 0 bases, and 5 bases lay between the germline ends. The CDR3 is CASSGSSTDTQYF. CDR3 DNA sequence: TGTGCCAGCAGCGGTTCTAGCACAGATACGCAGTATTTT.

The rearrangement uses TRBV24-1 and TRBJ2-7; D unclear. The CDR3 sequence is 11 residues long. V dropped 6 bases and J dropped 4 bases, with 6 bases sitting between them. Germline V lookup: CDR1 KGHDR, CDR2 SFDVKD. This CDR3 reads CATSNLYEQYF. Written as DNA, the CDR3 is TGTGCCACCAGTAACTTATACGAGCAGTACTTC.

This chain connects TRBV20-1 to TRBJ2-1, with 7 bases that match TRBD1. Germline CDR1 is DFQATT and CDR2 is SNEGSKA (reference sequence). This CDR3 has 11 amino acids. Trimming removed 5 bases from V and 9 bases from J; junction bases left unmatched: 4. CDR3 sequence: CSAQQGSEQFF. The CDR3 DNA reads TGCAGTGCTCAACAGGGGAGTGAGCAGTTCTTC.

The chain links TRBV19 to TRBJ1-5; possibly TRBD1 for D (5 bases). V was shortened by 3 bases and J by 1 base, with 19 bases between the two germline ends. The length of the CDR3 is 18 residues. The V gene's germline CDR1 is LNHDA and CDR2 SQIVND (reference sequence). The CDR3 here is CASSISSRGGLSNQPQHF. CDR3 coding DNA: TGTGCCAGTAGTATCTCGTCTCGGGGCGGTCTGAGCAATCAGCCCCAGCATTTT.

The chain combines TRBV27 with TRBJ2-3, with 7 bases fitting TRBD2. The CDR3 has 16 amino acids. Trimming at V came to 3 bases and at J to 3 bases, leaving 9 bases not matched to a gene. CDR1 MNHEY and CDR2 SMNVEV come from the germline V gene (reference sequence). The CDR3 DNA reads TGTGCCAGCAGTTTTCTGAGACTAGCTGGGACAGATACGCAGTATTTT. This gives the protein CASSFLRLAGTDTQYF.

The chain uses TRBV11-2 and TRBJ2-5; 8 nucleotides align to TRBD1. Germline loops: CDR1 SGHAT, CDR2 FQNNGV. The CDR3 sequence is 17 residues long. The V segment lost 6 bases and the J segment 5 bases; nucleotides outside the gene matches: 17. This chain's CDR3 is CASSLLGRGRGPETQYF. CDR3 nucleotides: TGTGCCAGCAGTCTACTAGGCCGGGGCAGGGGGCCTGAGACCCAGTACTTC.

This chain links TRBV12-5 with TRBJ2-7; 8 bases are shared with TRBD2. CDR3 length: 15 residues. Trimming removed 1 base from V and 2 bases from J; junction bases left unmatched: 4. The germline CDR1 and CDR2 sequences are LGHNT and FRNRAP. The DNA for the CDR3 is TGTGCTAGTGGTTTGGGACTAGCGTTACCCTACGAGCAGTACTTC. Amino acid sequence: CASGLGLALPYEQYF.